The present TCR beta chain was sequenced within a study of T cell changes during pregnancy in multiple sclerosis. Generated by immunoSEQ multiplex PCR, the TCRdb table keeps only in-frame clones and is missing some. The table lists roughly 100,000 clones, 91% of them singletons. V was cut by 3 bases and J by 8 bases, with 14 bases left in between. In germline, CDR1 is LNHDA, CDR2 SQIVND (reference sequence). This CDR3 has 14 residues. The chain combines TRBV19 with TRBJ2-1; weak D call: TRBD1 (5 bases). This TCR was sampled from a female donor in good health, enrolled as a control in a pregnancy study. The source material was peripheral blood, sampled after pregnancy. The CDR3 reads CASSILQGRDEQFF. The CDR3 DNA is TGTGCCAGTAGTATCCTTCAGGGAAGGGATGAGCAGTTCTTC.